This T cell receptor (beta chain) was found in a study of blood T cell repertoires in COVID-19 (TCRdb year 2020). For the study in its entirety: The collaborator samples originated in the United States, Italy and Spain and spanned the acute and convalescent phases of COVID-19. The prospective study material was composed of cDNA or gDNA derived from T cells, B-cell-depleted T cells, or PBMCs. Deeply sampled blood TCRbeta repertoires from subjects exposed to, actively infected with, or recovered from COVID-19 were included in the dataset. The repertoires were made available in a free public database intended to serve as a resource for research on the immune response to SARS-CoV-2. Samples were obtained from the ongoing ImmuneRACE study (first 160 participants) and from over a thousand subjects provided by 6 global collaborators. The sample metadata nearly always contained a de-identified subject ID, COVID-19 status, age in years and sex. HLA class I and class II types, where available, came from metadata supplied by the sample provider rather than from assay-based typing. The study at large found these results: How much clinical and demographic metadata was included differed by source and by participant, and the metadata was provided uncurated.

TCRbeta CDR3 regions were amplified from genomic DNA by means of the immunoSEQ Assay, a bias-controlled multiplex PCR. As for the authors' bioinformatics: The number of nucleated cells in each sample was estimated from the amplification of reference gene primers within the assay. To quantify the absolute abundance of each unique TCRbeta CDR3 rearrangement, sequence reads were collapsed and filtered. For each sample, productive Simpson clonality was calculated as the square root of Simpson's diversity index over productive rearrangements. This immuneACCESS table, as held by TCRdb, lists in-frame sequences with V and J called but not all clones. Of the missing ones, under half trace to an unresolved V gene in checked studies; the others have no known cause. For V, J and clone size, that table is used; D and trimming come from the DNA. Within this sample are 210,000 or so clones, with roughly 80% of them counted one time only. The ten largest account for around an eighth of the sample.

Notes on this clone: Its recognized antigen is unknown. No much larger clonotype is one base removed from it; base qualities were not supplied.

Another Seattle source contributed samples from volunteer blood donors who had recovered from COVID-19. Each collaborating institution followed its own protocols to collect whole blood in K2EDTA tubes. For TCRbeta analysis, collaborators shipped samples in one of three forms: frozen whole blood, isolated PBMCs, or DNA extracted from either of those sample types. The origin of this receptor is a man aged 45-65 years who had recovered from COVID-19. Sequencing used peripheral blood.

For the CDR3, the sequence is CATSRDGQAQFF. The sequenced DNA: TGTGCCACCAGCAGAGATGGCCAGGCGCAGTTCTTC. The chain was built from TRBV15 and TRBJ2-1; there is no confident call for the D gene. CDR1 and CDR2 (LNHNV, YYDKDF) derive from the germline V gene (reference sequence). V is cut by 0 bases and J by 12 bases, and the space between the germline ends is 9 bases. From cysteine to phenylalanine, the CDR3 is 12 amino acids long. Only the CDR3 part of the read is kept: 36 bases, read in frame from the first base. With all but the CDR3 taken from the reference TRBV15 and TRBJ2-1 genes, the full variable domain is: DAMVIQNPRYQVTQFGKPVTLSCSQTLNHNVMYWYQQKSSQAPKLLFHYYDKDFNNEADTPDNFQSRRPNTSFCFLDIRSPGLGDTAMYLCATSRDGQAQFFGPGTRLTVL.